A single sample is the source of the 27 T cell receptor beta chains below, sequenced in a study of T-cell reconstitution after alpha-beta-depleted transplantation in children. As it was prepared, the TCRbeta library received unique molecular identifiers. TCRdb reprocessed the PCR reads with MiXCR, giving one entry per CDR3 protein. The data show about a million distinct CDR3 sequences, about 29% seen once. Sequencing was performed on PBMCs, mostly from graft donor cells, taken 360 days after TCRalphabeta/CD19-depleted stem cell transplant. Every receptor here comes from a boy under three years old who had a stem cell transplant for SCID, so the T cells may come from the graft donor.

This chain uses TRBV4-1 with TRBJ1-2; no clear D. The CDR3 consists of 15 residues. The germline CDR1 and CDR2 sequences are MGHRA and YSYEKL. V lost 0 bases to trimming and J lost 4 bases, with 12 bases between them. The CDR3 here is CASSQDETSGYGYTF. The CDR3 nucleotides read TGCGCCAGCAGCCAAGATGAGACATCTGGCTATGGCTACACCTTC.

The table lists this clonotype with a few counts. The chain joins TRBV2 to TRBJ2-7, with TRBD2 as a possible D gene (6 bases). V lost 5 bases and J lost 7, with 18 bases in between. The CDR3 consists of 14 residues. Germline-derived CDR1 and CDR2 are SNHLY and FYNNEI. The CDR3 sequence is CASSMTRGTEEQYF. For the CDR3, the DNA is TGTGCCAGCAGTATGACTAGGGGAACGGAGGAGCAGTACTTC.

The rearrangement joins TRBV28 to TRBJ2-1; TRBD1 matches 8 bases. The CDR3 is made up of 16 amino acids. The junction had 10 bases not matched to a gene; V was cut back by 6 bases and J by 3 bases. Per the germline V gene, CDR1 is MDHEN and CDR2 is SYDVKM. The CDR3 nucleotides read TGTGCCAGCAGCGCAACCGGACAGGGCGTCTACAATGAGCAGTTCTTC. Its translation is CASSATGQGVYNEQFF.

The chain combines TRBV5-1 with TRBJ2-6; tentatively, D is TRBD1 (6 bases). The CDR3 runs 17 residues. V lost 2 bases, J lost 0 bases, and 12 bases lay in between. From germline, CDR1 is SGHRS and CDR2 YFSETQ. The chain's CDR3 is CASSLLGTSSGANVLTF. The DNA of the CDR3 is TGCGCCAGCAGCTTACTAGGGACAAGCTCTGGGGCCAACGTCCTGACTTTC.

The CDR3 coding sequence is TGTGCCAGCAGTTTCAAGGACGGCTATTCACCCCTCCACTTT. Translating it yields CASSFKDGYSPLHF. The V and J genes are TRBV12-3 or TRBV12-4 and TRBJ1-6; no clear D gene. V gave up 3 bases and J gave up 8 bases, with 11 bases separating them. There are 14 residues in the CDR3.

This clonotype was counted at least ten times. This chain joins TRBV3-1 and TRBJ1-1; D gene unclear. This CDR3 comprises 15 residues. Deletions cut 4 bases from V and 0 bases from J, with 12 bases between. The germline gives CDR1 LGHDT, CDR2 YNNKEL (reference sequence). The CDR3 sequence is CASSLQPNLNTEAFF. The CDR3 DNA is TGTGCCAGCAGCCTCCAGCCGAACTTGAACACTGAAGCTTTCTTT.

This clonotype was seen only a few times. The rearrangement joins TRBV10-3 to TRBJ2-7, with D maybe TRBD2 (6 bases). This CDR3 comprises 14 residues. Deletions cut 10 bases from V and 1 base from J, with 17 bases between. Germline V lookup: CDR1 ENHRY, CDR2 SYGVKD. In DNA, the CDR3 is TGTGCCACCACACCGGGACTGGCTTCCTACGAGCAGTACTTC. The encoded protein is CATTPGLASYEQYF.

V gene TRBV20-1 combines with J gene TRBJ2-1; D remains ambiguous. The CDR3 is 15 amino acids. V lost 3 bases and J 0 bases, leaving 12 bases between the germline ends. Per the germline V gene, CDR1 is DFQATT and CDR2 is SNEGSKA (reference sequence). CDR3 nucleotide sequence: TGCAGTGCTAGTCCAATTCAAAGCTCCTACAATGAGCAGTTCTTC. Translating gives CSASPIQSSYNEQFF.

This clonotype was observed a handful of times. CDR3 DNA sequence: TGTGCCAGCAGTGGGAGGCAAGCTAACTATGGCTACACCTTC. Translating it yields CASSGRQANYGYTF. The chain is built from TRBV6-1 and TRBJ1-2, with D unresolved. Trimming took off 4 bases at V and 0 bases at J, with 9 bases between the two ends. The germline CDR1 and CDR2 sequences are MNHNS and SASEGT. This CDR3 spans 14 amino acids.

The CDR3 coding sequence is TGTGCCAGCAGGGGACAGCATAATCAGCCCCAGCATTTT. Translating gives CASRGQHNQPQHF. The chain is built from TRBV12-3 or TRBV12-4 and TRBJ1-5; 7 bases map to TRBD1. The length of the CDR3 is 13 residues. V was pared by 6 bases and J by 4 bases, with 3 bases of the junction left unmatched.

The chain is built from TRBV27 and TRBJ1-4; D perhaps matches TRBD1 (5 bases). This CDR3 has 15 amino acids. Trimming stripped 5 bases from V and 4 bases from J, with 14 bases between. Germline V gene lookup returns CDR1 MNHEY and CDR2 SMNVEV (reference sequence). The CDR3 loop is CASSRTGAYNEKLFF. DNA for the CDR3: TGTGCCAGCAGTAGAACAGGCGCGTATAATGAAAAACTGTTTTTT.

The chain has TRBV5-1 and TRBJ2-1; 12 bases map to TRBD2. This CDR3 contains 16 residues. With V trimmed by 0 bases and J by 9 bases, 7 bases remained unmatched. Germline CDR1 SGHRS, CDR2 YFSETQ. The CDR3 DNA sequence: TGCGCCAGCAGCTTGGCTCCTAGCGGGGGGGTGTTTGAGCAGTTCTTC. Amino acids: CASSLAPSGGVFEQFF.

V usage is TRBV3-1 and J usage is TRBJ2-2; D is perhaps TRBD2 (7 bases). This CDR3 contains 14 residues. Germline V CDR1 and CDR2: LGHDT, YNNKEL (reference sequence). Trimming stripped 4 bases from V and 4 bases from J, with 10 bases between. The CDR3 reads CASSRGGPTGELFF. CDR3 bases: TGTGCCAGCAGCCGGGGGGGCCCCACCGGGGAGCTGTTTTTT. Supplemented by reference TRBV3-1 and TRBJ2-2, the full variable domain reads DTAVSQTPKYLVTQMGNDKSIKCEQNLGHDTMYWYKQDSKKFLKIMFSYNNKELIINETVPNRFSPKSPDKAHLNLHINSLELGDSAVYFCASSRGGPTGELFFGEGSRLTVL.

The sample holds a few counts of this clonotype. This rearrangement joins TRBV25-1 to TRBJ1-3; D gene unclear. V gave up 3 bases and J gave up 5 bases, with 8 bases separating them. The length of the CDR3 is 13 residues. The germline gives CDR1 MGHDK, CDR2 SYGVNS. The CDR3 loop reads CASSDLVRNTIYF. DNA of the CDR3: TGTGCCAGCAGTGACCTCGTCAGAAACACCATATATTTT.

The DNA for the CDR3 is TGCGCCAGCTGCAAAAACAATGAGCAGTTCTTC. The encoded protein is CASCKNNEQFF. V usage is TRBV5-1 and J usage is TRBJ2-1; D not certain. The CDR3 sequence is 11 residues long. Trimming shortened V by 7 bases and J by 5 bases, and 7 bases separated the two germline ends. Germline V gene lookup returns CDR1 SGHRS and CDR2 YFSETQ.

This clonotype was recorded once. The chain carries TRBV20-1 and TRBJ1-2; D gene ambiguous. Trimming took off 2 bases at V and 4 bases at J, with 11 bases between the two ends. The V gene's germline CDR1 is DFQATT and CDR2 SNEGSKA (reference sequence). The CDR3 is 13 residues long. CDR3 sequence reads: CSARSVKIYGYTF. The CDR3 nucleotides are TGCAGTGCTAGATCCGTGAAGATCTATGGCTACACCTTC.

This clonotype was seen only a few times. CDR3 amino acids: CASSEVPGTSYEQYF. CDR3 DNA sequence: TGTGCCAGCAGTGAAGTCCCAGGAACCTCCTACGAGCAGTACTTC. This chain uses TRBV6-1 with TRBJ2-7; D is ambiguous. Germline CDR1 and CDR2: MNHNS and SASEGT. Between the trimmed V and J ends, which lost 1 base and 0 bases, there was a span of 10 bases. The CDR3 has 15 amino acids.

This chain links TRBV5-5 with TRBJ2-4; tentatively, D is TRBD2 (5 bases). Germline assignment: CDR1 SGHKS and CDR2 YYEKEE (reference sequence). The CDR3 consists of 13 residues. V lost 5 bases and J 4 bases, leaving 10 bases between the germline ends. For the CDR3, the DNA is TGTGCCAGCAGGAAGGGAGCTAAAAACATTCAGTACTTC. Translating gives CASRKGAKNIQYF.

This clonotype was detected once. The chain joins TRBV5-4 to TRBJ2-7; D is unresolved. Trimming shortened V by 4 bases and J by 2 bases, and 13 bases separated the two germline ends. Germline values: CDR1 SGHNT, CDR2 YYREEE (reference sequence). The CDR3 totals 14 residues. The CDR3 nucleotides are TGTGCCAGCAGCCTGGATTTGGGCCCCTACGAGCAGTACTTC. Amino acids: CASSLDLGPYEQYF.

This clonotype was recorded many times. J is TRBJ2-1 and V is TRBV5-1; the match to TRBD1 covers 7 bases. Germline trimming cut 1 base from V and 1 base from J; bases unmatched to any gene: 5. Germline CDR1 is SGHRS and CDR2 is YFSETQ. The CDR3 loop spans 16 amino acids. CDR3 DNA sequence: TGCGCCAGCAGCTTGTTAGGGGGCGGATCCTACAATGAGCAGTTCTTC. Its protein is CASSLLGGGSYNEQFF.

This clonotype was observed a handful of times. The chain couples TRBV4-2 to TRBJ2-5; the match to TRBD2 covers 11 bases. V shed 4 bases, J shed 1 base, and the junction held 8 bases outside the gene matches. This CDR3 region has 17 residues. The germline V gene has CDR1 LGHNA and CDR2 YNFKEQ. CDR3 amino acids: CASSLSRTSGPQETQYF. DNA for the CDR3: TGTGCCAGCAGCCTGTCCCGGACTAGCGGGCCCCAAGAGACCCAGTACTTC.

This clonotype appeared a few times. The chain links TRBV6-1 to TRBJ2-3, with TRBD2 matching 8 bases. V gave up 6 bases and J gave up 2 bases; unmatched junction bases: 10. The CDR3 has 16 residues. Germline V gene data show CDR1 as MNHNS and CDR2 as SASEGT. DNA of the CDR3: TGTGCCAGCAGCATCGCGGGGGGACCTTTCACAGATACGCAGTATTTT. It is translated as CASSIAGGPFTDTQYF.

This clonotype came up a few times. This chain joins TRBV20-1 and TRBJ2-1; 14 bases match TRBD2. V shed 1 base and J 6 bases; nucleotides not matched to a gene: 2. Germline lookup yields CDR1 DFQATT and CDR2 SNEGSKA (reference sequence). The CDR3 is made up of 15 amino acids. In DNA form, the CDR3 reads TGCAGTGCTAGAGGGGGGACTAGCGGGAGCAATGAGCAGTTCTTC. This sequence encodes CSARGGTSGSNEQFF.

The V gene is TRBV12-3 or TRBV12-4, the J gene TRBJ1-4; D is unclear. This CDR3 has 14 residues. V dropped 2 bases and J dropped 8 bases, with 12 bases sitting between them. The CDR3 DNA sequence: TGTGCCAGCAGTTTAAGGGCGGCGGGAGAAAAACTGTTTTTT. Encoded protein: CASSLRAAGEKLFF.

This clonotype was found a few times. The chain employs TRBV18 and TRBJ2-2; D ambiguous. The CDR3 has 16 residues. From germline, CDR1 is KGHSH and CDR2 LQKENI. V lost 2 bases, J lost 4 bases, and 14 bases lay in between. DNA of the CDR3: TGTGCCAGCTCACCATCCACAGTCCCTGGCACCGGGGAGCTGTTTTTT. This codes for CASSPSTVPGTGELFF.

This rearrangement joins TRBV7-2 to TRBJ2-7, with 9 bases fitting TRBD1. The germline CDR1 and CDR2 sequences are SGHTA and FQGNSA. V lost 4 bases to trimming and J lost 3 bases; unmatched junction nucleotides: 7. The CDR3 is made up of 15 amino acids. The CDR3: CASSSQPGQGYEQYF. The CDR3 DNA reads TGTGCCAGCAGCTCCCAACCGGGACAGGGCTACGAGCAGTACTTC.

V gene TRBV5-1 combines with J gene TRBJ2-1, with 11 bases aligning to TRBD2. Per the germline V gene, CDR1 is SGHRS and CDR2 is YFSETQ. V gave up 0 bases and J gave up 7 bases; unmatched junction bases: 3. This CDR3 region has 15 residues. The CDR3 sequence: CASSLGLAGLNEQFF. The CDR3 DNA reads TGCGCCAGCAGCTTGGGACTAGCGGGGTTAAATGAGCAGTTCTTC.